Sequencing of this TCR beta chain was carried out in a study of cytomegalovirus exposure and HLA in healthy donors. For the study at large: The 95 to 150 validation repertoires used the same platform as the 666 first-cohort repertoires, a later analysis reported.

This CDR3 has 15 amino acids. Trimming left V 2 bases short and J 2 bases short, with 13 bases between. The germline V gene has CDR1 SGDLS and CDR2 YYNGEE. General study points: Listed as cytomegalovirus-associated were 164 TCR beta chains. Many donors shared some public TCRs, even though most TCR sequences were rare. Testing in vitro showed a few CMV-associated chains specific for CMV antigens.

This clone was seen just once. Its cognate antigen is unknown. Profiled with immunoSEQ multiplex PCR; TCRdb holds only in-frame clones, not every one. The sample shows 180,000 or so clones, roughly 86% of them seen only once. Source material: PBMCs. V is TRBV9 and J is TRBJ2-5, with D maybe TRBD1 (6 bases). The receptor was derived from a man between 25 and 39 years old in good health and CMV-seropositive. CDR3 region: CASSVMTGSQETQYF. Here the CDR3 DNA reads TGTGCCAGCAGCGTGATGACAGGTTCGCAAGAGACCCAGTACTTC.